This entry is about one T cell receptor (beta chain). Its antigen is undetermined. The table came from immunoSEQ multiplex PCR; TCRdb's copy has only in-frame clones and leaves some out. This sample has 85,000 to 95,000 clones, with 88% found just once. This entry is derived from a study of identifying expanded T cells in peripheral blood. Findings and caveats of the study: Clone count variance between roughly 2-week samples rose with total template count.

The ends lost 6 bases at V and 1 base at J; junction bases unmatched: 6. The CDR3 has 15 residues. CDR1 is MDHEN and CDR2 is SYDVKM in the germline V gene. Sequencing was performed on blood. The TCR comes from a person between 18 and 75 years old in good health. The chain uses TRBV28 and TRBJ2-5; 9 bases are a match to TRBD2. CDR3 nucleotides: TGTGCCAGCAGCAGACTAGCGGAGCTCCAAGAGACCCAGTACTTC. Translation gives CASSRLAELQETQYF.